The 15 T cell receptor beta chains below were found in one sample sequenced in a study of radiation and T cells in renal cell carcinoma (dated by TCRdb to the early 2020s). Library preparation employed the immunoSEQ multiplex PCR assay. TCRdb's version of the immuneACCESS table is confined to in-frame rearrangements and falls short of the full clone set. An unresolved V gene accounts for under half of the shortfall where checked; the remainder is of unknown origin. For this sample the table gives approximately 94,000 clones, of which 82% were detected only once. Jointly, the top ten make up 5% to 6.5% of the sample. What this sample's time point label stands for: baseline pretreatment blood. What the treatment or condition label conveys for this sample: 15 Gy SBRT to primary tumor, nephrectomy 4 weeks later. The starting material was blood, obtained from a patient whose treatment included radiotherapy and nephrectomy. The receptors derive from a man aged 55 to 70 with renal cell carcinoma.

CDR3 nucleotides: TGTGCCAGCAGCGTAGGGTCTAGCGGGATCTACAATGAGCAGTTCTTC. Its protein product is CASSVGSSGIYNEQFF. V usage is TRBV9 and J usage is TRBJ2-1, with 9 bases that match TRBD2. The V gene end was trimmed by 0 bases and the J gene end by 3 bases; junction bases not matched to a gene: 4. Germline-derived CDR1 and CDR2 are SGDLS and YYNGEE. The CDR3 is 16 amino acids.

The genes are TRBV5-1 and TRBJ2-5; 12 bases are shared with TRBD1. Trimming at V came to 5 bases and at J to 5 bases, leaving 7 bases not matched to a gene. The CDR3 length is 15 residues. Per germline, CDR1 SGHRS and CDR2 YFSETQ. For the CDR3, the DNA is TGCGCCAGCAGTCTCCGGGACAGGGGGCCGGAGACCCAGTACTTC. It is translated as CASSLRDRGPETQYF.

The chain has TRBV23-1 and TRBJ2-3; D might be TRBD2 (6 bases). TRBV23-1 has ORF status, its function being uncertain. The CDR3 has 17 amino acids. The V and J ends lost 2 bases and 1 base respectively, with 16 bases between them. The CDR3 reads CASSQGRFAGRTDTQYF. The CDR3 nucleotides read TGCGCCAGCAGTCAAGGGAGGTTCGCGGGGCGCACAGATACGCAGTATTTT.

The CDR3 sequence is CSVGTSGRAHTGELFF. The CDR3 DNA follows: TGCAGCGTGGGGACTAGCGGGAGGGCCCACACCGGGGAGCTGTTTTTT. The chain joins TRBV29-1 to TRBJ2-2; 16 bases match TRBD2. Germline CDR1 and CDR2: SQVTM and ANQGSEA. This CDR3 is built from 16 residues. V lost 6 bases to trimming and J lost 3 bases; unmatched junction nucleotides: 4.

Only a few counts were recorded for this clone. This chain joins TRBV14 and TRBJ1-1; TRBD1 might be the D (5 bases). V lost 2 bases to trimming and J lost 1 base, with 11 bases between them. The CDR3 is 15 amino acids. From germline, CDR1 is SGHDN and CDR2 FVKESK. The CDR3: CASSQFLGGNTEAFF. The CDR3 nucleotides read TGTGCCAGCAGCCAATTCCTCGGGGGGAACACTGAAGCTTTCTTT. The variable domain in full, completed from reference TRBV14 and TRBJ1-1, reads EAGVTQFPSHSVIEKGQTVTLRCDPISGHDNLYWYRRVMGKEIKFLLHFVKESKQDESGMPNNRFLAERTGGTYSTLKVQPAELEDSGVYFCASSQFLGGNTEAFFGQGTRLTVV.

The chain is built from TRBV7-2 and TRBJ2-1; weak D call: TRBD2 (5 bases). Germline CDR1 and CDR2: SGHTA and FQGNSA. Trimming removed 2 bases from V and 6 bases from J, with 8 bases in between. CDR3 length: 13 residues. The CDR3 here is CASSLTRGNEQFF. The CDR3 DNA sequence: TGTGCCAGCAGCTTAACTCGGGGCAATGAGCAGTTCTTC.

The chain joins TRBV5-8 to TRBJ1-5; no definite D call. The germline V gene encodes CDR1 SGHTS and CDR2 YDEGEE. V shed 2 bases and J shed 4 bases, with 13 bases lying between them. The CDR3 has 15 residues. The CDR3 sequence: CASSFDVGWNQPQHF. DNA of the CDR3: TGTGCCAGCAGCTTTGACGTGGGTTGGAATCAGCCCCAGCATTTT.

This clone has just one count. V is TRBV2 and J is TRBJ2-5; TRBD1 matches 7 bases. This CDR3 is 15 amino acids long. The junction had 8 bases not matched to a gene; V was cut back by 0 bases and J by 7 bases. The germline V gene encodes CDR1 SNHLY and CDR2 FYNNEI. CDR3 protein: CASSEAPGPGGTQYF. Here the CDR3 DNA reads TGTGCCAGCAGTGAAGCCCCAGGGCCAGGGGGGACCCAGTACTTC.

The CDR3 sequence: CAISEGGRERLETQYF. The CDR3 region has the DNA TGTGCCATCAGTGAGGGGGGGCGGGAGCGCCTTGAGACCCAGTACTTC. This sequence joins TRBV10-3 and TRBJ2-5; D is perhaps TRBD2 (7 bases). Trimming removed 2 bases from V and 5 bases from J, with 18 bases in between. This CDR3 contains 16 residues. Germline V CDR1 and CDR2: ENHRY, SYGVKD.

As regards this clone: This sample includes further DNA sequences coding for the same CDR3. V gene TRBV19 combines with J gene TRBJ1-2; D is undetermined. The CDR3 contains 12 residues. The germline gives CDR1 LNHDA, CDR2 SQIVND (reference sequence). The ends were cut back, 3 bases at V and 8 bases at J, with 10 bases in the middle. The CDR3 sequence is CASSIAARGYTF. The CDR3 DNA is TGTGCCAGTAGTATCGCGGCGAGGGGCTACACCTTC. Combining the CDR3 with reference TRBV19 and TRBJ1-2 gives the whole variable domain DGGITQSPKYLFRKEGQNVTLSCEQNLNHDAMYWYRQDPGQGLRLIYYSQIVNDFQKGDIAEGYSVSREKKESFPLTVTSAQKNPTAFYLCASSIAARGYTFGSGTRLTVV.

The chain recombines TRBV28 with TRBJ1-5; TRBD1 is a possible D gene (5 bases). V was pared by 3 bases and J by 4 bases, with 16 bases between. The CDR3 spans 16 residues. Germline loops: CDR1 MDHEN, CDR2 SYDVKM. CDR3 region: CASSLSVAGSNQPQHF. The CDR3 DNA reads as TGTGCCAGCAGTTTGAGTGTCGCAGGGAGTAATCAGCCCCAGCATTTT.

The chain employs TRBV5-5 and TRBJ2-7, with D perhaps matching TRBD2 (6 bases). The CDR3 consists of 12 residues. The V and J ends lost 4 bases and 3 bases respectively, with 8 bases between them. Looked up from germline, CDR1 is SGHKS and CDR2 is YYEKEE (reference sequence). CDR3: CASSPRDYEQYF. DNA for the CDR3: TGTGCCAGCAGCCCGCGGGACTACGAGCAGTACTTC. Drawing the rest from reference TRBV5-5 and TRBJ2-7, the complete variable domain is DAGVTQSPTHLIKTRGQQVTLRCSPISGHKSVSWYQQVLGQGPQFIFQYYEKEERGRGNFPDRFSARQFPNYSSELNVNALLLGDSALYLCASSPRDYEQYFGPGTRLTVT.

The chain combines TRBV28 with TRBJ1-3; TRBD1 might be the D (5 bases). Germline assignment: CDR1 MDHEN and CDR2 SYDVKM. The CDR3 runs to 15 residues. V lost 3 bases and J 2 bases, leaving 11 bases between the germline ends. DNA for the CDR3: TGTGCCAGCAGTTTTGCGGGGGGGACTGGAAACACCATATATTTT. This encodes CASSFAGGTGNTIYF.

The rearrangement links TRBV7-2 to TRBJ2-7, with 13 bases fitting TRBD2. J lost 3 bases, V lost 1 base, and 3 bases had no gene match. Germline CDR1 SGHTA, CDR2 FQGNSA. The CDR3 contains 16 residues. The CDR3: CASSLGGTSGIYEQYF. DNA for the CDR3: TGTGCCAGCAGCTTAGGGGGGACTAGCGGGATCTACGAGCAGTACTTC.

This clone was seen more than once but under ten times. This rearrangement joins TRBV9 to TRBJ2-1; 10 positions match TRBD1. J was trimmed by 5 bases and V by 3 bases; bases with no gene match: 5. Germline CDR1 is SGDLS and CDR2 is YYNGEE. The CDR3 runs 15 residues. In DNA form, the CDR3 reads TGTGCCAGCAGCGCCTCTGGGACAGGGGACAATGAGCAGTTCTTC. It specifies CASSASGTGDNEQFF.